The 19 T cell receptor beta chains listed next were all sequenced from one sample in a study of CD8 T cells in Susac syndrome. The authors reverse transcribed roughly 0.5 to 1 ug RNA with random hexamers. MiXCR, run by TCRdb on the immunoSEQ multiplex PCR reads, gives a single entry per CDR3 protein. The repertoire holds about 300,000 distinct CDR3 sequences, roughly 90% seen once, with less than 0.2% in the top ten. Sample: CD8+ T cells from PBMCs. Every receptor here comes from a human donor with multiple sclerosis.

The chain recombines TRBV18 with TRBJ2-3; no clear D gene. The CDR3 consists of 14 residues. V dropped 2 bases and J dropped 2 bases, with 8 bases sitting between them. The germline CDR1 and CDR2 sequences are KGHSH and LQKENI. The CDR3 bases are TGTGCCAGCTCACCATCTCTAGACACAGATACGCAGTATTTT. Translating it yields CASSPSLDTDTQYF.

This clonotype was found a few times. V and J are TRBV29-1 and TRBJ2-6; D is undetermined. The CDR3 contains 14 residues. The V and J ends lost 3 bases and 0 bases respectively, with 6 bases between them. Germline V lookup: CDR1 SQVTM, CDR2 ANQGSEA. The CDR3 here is CSVEQYSGANVLTF. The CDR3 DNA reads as TGCAGCGTTGAGCAGTACTCTGGGGCCAACGTCCTGACTTTC.

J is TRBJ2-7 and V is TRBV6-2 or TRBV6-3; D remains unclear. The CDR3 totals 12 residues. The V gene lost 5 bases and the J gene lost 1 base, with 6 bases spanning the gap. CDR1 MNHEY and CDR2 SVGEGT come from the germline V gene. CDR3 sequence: CASSPKSYEQYF. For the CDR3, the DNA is TGTGCCAGCAGTCCCAAATCCTACGAGCAGTACTTC.

The CDR3 nucleotides are TGCGCCAGCAGCCAAGACAGCCGTAGCACAGATACGCAGTATTTT. Amino acid sequence: CASSQDSRSTDTQYF. The chain employs TRBV4-1 and TRBJ2-3, with D hard to call. The germline CDR1 and CDR2 sequences are MGHRA and YSYEKL. V lost 0 bases and J lost 0, with 7 bases in between. The CDR3 spans 15 residues.

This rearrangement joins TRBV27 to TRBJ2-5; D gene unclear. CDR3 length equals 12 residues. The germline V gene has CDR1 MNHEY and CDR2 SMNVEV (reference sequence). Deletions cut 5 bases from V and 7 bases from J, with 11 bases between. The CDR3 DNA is TGTGCCAGCAGTCCAGGCCCGGGGACCCAGTACTTC. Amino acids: CASSPGPGTQYF.

The CDR3 sequence: CAWAPAGSTDTQYF. The CDR3 DNA reads TGTGCCTGGGCGCCAGCGGGGAGCACAGATACGCAGTATTTT. The chain links TRBV30 to TRBJ2-3; 7 bases map to TRBD2. CDR3 length: 14 amino acids. Germline V CDR1 and CDR2: GTSNPN, SVGIG (reference sequence). Trimming at V came to 5 bases and at J to 0 bases, leaving 5 bases not matched to a gene.

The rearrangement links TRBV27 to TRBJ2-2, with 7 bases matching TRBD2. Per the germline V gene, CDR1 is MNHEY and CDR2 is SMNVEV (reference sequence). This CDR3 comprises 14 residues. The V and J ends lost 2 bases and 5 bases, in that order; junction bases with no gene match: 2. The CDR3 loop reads CASSLRTRTGELFF. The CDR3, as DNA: TGTGCCAGCAGTTTACGGACTAGGACCGGGGAGCTGTTTTTT.

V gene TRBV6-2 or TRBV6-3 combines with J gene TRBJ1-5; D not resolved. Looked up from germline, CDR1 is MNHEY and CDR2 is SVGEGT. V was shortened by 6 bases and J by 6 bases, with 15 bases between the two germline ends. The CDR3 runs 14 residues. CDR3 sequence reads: CASRLRTEGQPQHF. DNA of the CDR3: TGTGCCAGCAGATTACGGACGGAGGGTCAGCCCCAGCATTTT.

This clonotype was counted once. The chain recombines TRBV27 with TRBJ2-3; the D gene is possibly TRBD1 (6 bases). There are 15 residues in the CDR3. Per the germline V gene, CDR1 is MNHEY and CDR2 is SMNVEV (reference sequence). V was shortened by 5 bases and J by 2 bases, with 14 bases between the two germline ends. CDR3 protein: CASSLRQAYTDTQYF. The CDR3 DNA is TGTGCCAGCAGTCTTAGACAGGCCTACACAGATACGCAGTATTTT.

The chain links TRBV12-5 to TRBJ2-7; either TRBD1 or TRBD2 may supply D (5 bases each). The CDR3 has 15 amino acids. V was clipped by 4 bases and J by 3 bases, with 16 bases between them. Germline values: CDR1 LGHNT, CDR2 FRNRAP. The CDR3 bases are TGTGCTAGTGGTTCCCCCCCGGGACGGAGCTACGAGCAGTACTTC. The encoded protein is CASGSPPGRSYEQYF.

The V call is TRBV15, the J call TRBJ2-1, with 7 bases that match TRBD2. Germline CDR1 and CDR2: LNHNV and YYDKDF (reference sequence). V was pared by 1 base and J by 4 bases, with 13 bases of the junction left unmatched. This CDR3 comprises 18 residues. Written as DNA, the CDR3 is TGTGCCACCAGCAGAGGGGCGGAGGGCGGGAGAGGATACAATGAGCAGTTCTTC. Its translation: CATSRGAEGGRGYNEQFF.

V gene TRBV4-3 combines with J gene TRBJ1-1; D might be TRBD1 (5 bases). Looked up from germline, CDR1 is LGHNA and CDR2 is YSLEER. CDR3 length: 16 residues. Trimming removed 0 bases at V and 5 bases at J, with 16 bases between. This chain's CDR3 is CASSQDRGMSGTEAFF. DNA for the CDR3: TGCGCCAGCAGCCAAGATCGGGGGATGAGTGGAACTGAAGCTTTCTTT.

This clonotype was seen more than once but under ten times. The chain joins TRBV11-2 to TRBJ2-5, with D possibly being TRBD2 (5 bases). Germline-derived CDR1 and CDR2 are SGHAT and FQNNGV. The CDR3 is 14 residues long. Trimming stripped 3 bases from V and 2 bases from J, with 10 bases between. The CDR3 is CASSFGGSQETQYF. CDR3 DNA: TGTGCCAGCAGCTTTGGTGGGAGTCAAGAGACCCAGTACTTC.

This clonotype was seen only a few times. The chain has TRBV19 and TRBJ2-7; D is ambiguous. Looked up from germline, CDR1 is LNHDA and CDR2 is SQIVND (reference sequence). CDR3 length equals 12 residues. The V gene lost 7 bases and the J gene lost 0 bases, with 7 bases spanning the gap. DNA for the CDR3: TGTGCCAGTACAAGCCCCTCCTACGAGCAGTACTTC. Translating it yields CASTSPSYEQYF.

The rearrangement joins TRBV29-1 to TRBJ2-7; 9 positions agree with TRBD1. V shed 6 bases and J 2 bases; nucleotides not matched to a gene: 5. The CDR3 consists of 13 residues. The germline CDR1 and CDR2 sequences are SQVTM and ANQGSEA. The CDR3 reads CSVRDRATYEQYF. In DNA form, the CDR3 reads TGCAGCGTCCGGGACAGGGCGACCTACGAGCAGTACTTC.

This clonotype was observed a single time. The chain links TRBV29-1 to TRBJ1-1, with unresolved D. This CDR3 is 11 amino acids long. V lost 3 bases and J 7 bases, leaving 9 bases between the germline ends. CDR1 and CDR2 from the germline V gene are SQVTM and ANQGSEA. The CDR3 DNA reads TGCAGCGTTGAGTTTGGGATTGAAGCTTTCTTT. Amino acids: CSVEFGIEAFF.

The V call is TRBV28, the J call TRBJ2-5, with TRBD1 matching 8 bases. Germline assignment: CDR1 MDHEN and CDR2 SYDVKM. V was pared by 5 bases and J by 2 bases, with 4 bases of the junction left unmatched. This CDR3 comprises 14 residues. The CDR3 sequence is CASSGDRLQETQYF. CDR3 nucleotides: TGTGCCAGCAGTGGGGACAGGTTACAAGAGACCCAGTACTTC.

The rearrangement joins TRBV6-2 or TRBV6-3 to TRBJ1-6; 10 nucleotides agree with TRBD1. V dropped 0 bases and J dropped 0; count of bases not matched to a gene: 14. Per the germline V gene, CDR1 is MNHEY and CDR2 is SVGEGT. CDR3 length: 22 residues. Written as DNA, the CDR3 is TGTGCCAGCAGTTACTCCTTGACGGGACAGGGGACCTCTAGCTCCTATAATTCACCCCTCCACTTT. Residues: CASSYSLTGQGTSSSYNSPLHF.

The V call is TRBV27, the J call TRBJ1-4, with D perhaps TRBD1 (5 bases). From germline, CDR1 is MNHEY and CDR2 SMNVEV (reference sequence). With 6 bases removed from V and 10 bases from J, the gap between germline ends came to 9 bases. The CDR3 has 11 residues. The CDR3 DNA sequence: TGTGCCAGCAGGGGAGGGGCAAAACTGTTTTTT. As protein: CASRGGAKLFF.